This TCR beta chain was identified during a study of blood T cells in healthy people across ages. Sample-barcoded 5' priming and a J-beta primer mix drove a second PCR of about 6 to 12 cycles. TCRdb analysed the 5' RACE reads with MiXCR anew, one entry per CDR3 protein. The table has some 750,000 distinct CDR3 sequences, 22% seen once. This CDR3 is built from 12 residues. The V end was cut by 6 bases, the J end by 5 bases, with 11 bases between. CDR1 and CDR2 (germline): ENHRY, SYGVKD. What was sequenced was blood. This sequence originates from a man aged 65 to 85 in good health. The chain uses TRBV10-3 and TRBJ2-7; no clear D. This CDR3 reads CAISLGMNEQYF. The CDR3, as DNA: TGTGCCATCAGCCTGGGTATGAACGAGCAGTACTTC.